What follows are 20 T cell receptor beta chains derived from one specimen sequenced in a study of cytomegalovirus exposure and HLA in healthy donors. With 60 Vbeta and 13 Jbeta primers, the PCR was carried out. Profiling relied on immunoSEQ multiplex PCR, and the TCRdb table lists in-frame clones only, not all of them. The repertoire holds 95,000 to 100,000 clones, with over 75% as singletons. The sample consisted of PBMCs. The receptors shown here come from a man aged 35-49 years in good health and CMV-seronegative.

For this clone: Different DNA sequences within this sample yield the same CDR3. The rearrangement uses TRBV5-7 and TRBJ2-1; 12 bases fit TRBD1. TRBV5-7 is classed as an ORF, of uncertain function. The J segment lost 5 bases and the V segment lost 0 bases, leaving 6 bases of the junction unmatched. This CDR3 is 17 amino acids long. CDR3 nucleotide sequence: TGTGCCAGCAGCTTGGAAAGGGACAGGGGGCCCAACAATGAGCAGTTCTTC. This translates into CASSLERDRGPNNEQFF.

Comments on this clone: The CDR3 does not close with the conserved phenylalanine or tryptophan, likely indicating a read error. No DNA is shown, since the ends of the CDR3 on it are uncertain; the CDR3 is the one TCRdb lists. The chain combines TRBV27 with TRBJ1-2. From germline, CDR1 is MNHEY and CDR2 SMNVEV (reference sequence). The CDR3 numbers 11 amino acids, ends counted. The CDR3 sequence is CASSLRLLGDL.

J is TRBJ1-5 and V is TRBV28; TRBD1 matches at 7 bases. The CDR3 sequence is 16 residues long. The J segment lost 2 bases and the V segment lost 4 bases, leaving 8 bases of the junction unmatched. Germline CDR1 reads MDHEN; CDR2 reads SYDVKM. The CDR3: CASSSAGQLGNQPQHF. The CDR3, as DNA: TGTGCCAGCAGTTCCGCGGGACAGTTGGGCAATCAGCCCCAGCATTTT.

The V gene is TRBV19, the J gene TRBJ1-2; 9 bases match TRBD1. The J segment lost 0 bases and the V segment lost 4 bases, leaving 3 bases of the junction unmatched. The CDR3 spans 15 residues. In germline, CDR1 is LNHDA, CDR2 SQIVND (reference sequence). CDR3 sequence: CASSTTGGSNYGYTF. The DNA for the CDR3 is TGTGCCAGTAGTACAACAGGGGGCTCTAACTATGGCTACACCTTC.

Comment on this clone: The CDR3 carries no conserved terminal phenylalanine or tryptophan, so it likely arises from a read error. No DNA is shown, since the ends of the CDR3 on it are uncertain; the CDR3 is the one TCRdb lists. J is TRBJ2-7 and V is TRBV20-1; the table's D call, TRBD1, has no DNA check behind it. The V gene's germline CDR1 is DFQATT and CDR2 SNEGSKA (reference sequence). The CDR3 has 11 amino acids, counting both end residues. This CDR3 reads CSASFLGQAHL.

The V and J genes are TRBV5-1 and TRBJ2-7; D is possibly TRBD1 (8 bases). CDR3 size: 15 residues. Trimming left V 3 bases short and J 5 bases short, with 18 bases between. Looked up from germline, CDR1 is SGHRS and CDR2 is YFSETQ. CDR3 in DNA: TGCGCCAGCAGCTCTGGACAGGGAGGGTACCACGAGCAGTACTTC. It codes for CASSSGQGGYHEQYF.

The CDR3 nucleotides are TGTGCCAGCAGGGAGACAGGGGGCAGTTTTATTGGCTACACCTTC. This translates into CASRETGGSFIGYTF. The chain employs TRBV6-1 and TRBJ1-2; 10 bases line up with TRBD1. The junction had 11 bases not matched to a gene; V was cut back by 6 bases and J by 7 bases. Germline V gene data show CDR1 as MNHNS and CDR2 as SASEGT. The CDR3 contains 15 residues.

J is TRBJ2-7 and V is TRBV4-1, with 10 bases fitting TRBD2. The J segment lost 3 bases and the V segment lost 1 base, leaving 3 bases of the junction unmatched. CDR1 is MGHRA and CDR2 is YSYEKL in the germline V gene. The CDR3 is 15 amino acids. The CDR3 reads CASSQALAGGYEQYF. CDR3 in DNA: TGCGCCAGCAGCCAAGCGTTAGCGGGAGGCTACGAGCAGTACTTC.

This rearrangement joins TRBV10-3 to TRBJ2-6, with D unresolved. Between the trimmed V and J ends, which lost 5 bases and 4 bases, there was a span of 6 bases. Germline values: CDR1 ENHRY, CDR2 SYGVKD. The CDR3 has 13 amino acids. The CDR3 bases are TGTGCCATCAGTTACCGGGGGGCCAACGTCCTGACTTTC. Encoded protein: CAISYRGANVLTF.

This clone has only a few counts. One end of the junction is discordant with germline, which a read error may explain. The chain is built from TRBV7-2 and TRBJ1-1; 9 bases match TRBD1. Germline V gene sequence: CDR1 SGHTA, CDR2 FQGNSA. This CDR3 is 13 amino acids long. CDR3 amino acids: CASSLGGRQGGIF. CDR3 nucleotide sequence: TGTGCCAGCAGCTTAGGAGGGCGACAGGGGGGAATCTTT.

The genes are TRBV9 and TRBJ2-2; D call uncertain. V lost 4 bases and J lost 1, with 11 bases in between. The CDR3 runs 15 residues. Germline CDR1 is SGDLS and CDR2 is YYNGEE. The CDR3 spells CASSLDGLNTGELFF. The CDR3 DNA follows: TGTGCCAGCAGCCTAGACGGGTTGAACACCGGGGAGCTGTTTTTT.

The J gene is TRBJ2-5, the V gene TRBV5-1; 15 bases map to TRBD2. The J segment lost 6 bases and the V segment lost 3 bases, leaving 3 bases of the junction unmatched. The CDR3 has 15 residues. The germline CDR1 and CDR2 sequences are SGHRS and YFSETQ. The CDR3 is CASSWGLAGGQTQYF. The DNA of the CDR3 is TGCGCCAGCAGCTGGGGACTAGCGGGGGGTCAGACCCAGTACTTC.

The chain couples TRBV5-4 to TRBJ2-1; 9 nucleotides align to TRBD2. Germline V gives CDR1 SGHNT, CDR2 YYREEE (reference sequence). This CDR3 has 14 residues. Trimming removed 0 bases from V and 10 bases from J; junction bases left unmatched: 5. CDR3 residues: CASSLVGSGSEQFF. The CDR3 DNA reads TGTGCCAGCAGCTTGGTGGGTAGCGGGAGCGAGCAGTTCTTC.

The genes are TRBV11-3 and TRBJ2-1, with 14 nucleotides matching TRBD2. Per the germline V gene, CDR1 is SGHNT and CDR2 is YENEEA. Unmatched junction bases numbered 10, after V lost 5 bases and J lost 7 bases. This CDR3 has 17 residues. CDR3 DNA: TGTGCCAGCAGCGAAGGACTAGCGGGAGGAGTGCGTAATGAGCAGTTCTTC. Protein: CASSEGLAGGVRNEQFF.

V is TRBV5-1 and J is TRBJ2-2, with 10 bases identical to TRBD1. From germline, CDR1 is SGHRS and CDR2 YFSETQ. The CDR3 has 14 amino acids. After removal of 3 bases from V and 6 bases from J, the junction contained 2 bases not matched to a gene. The CDR3 here is CASSSGTGAGELFF. CDR3 in DNA: TGCGCCAGCAGCTCCGGGACAGGGGCCGGGGAGCTGTTTTTT.

This chain links TRBV5-6 with TRBJ1-1, with 7 bases fitting TRBD1. Germline CDR1 SGHDT, CDR2 YYEEEE. This CDR3 is built from 14 residues. J was trimmed by 5 bases and V by 4 bases; bases with no gene match: 8. DNA for the CDR3: TGTGCCAGCAGCCAGACAGGGACAAGAACTGAAGCTTTCTTT. Residues: CASSQTGTRTEAFF.

This clone was counted only a few times. The J gene is TRBJ2-2, the V gene TRBV11-2, with 11 bases lining up with TRBD2. The CDR3 has 15 residues. Germline CDR1 SGHAT, CDR2 FQNNGV. Losses at the gene ends were 6 bases for V and 8 bases for J; bases not matched to a gene: 8. In nucleotides, the CDR3 is TGTGCCAGCAGGAAACGGGGACTAGCGGAGGGGGAGCTGTTTTTT. Translating gives CASRKRGLAEGELFF. Combining the CDR3 with reference TRBV11-2 and TRBJ2-2 gives the whole variable domain EAGVAQSPRYKIIEKRQSVAFWCNPISGHATLYWYQQILGQGPKLLIQFQNNGVVDDSQLPKDRFSAERLKGVDSTLKIQPAKLEDSAVYLCASRKRGLAEGELFFGEGSRLTVL.

This chain connects TRBV28 to TRBJ2-5, with 8 bases fitting TRBD1. With 5 bases clipped from V and 1 base from J, the junction kept 15 bases outside the gene matches. CDR3 length: 18 residues. CDR1 is MDHEN, CDR2 SYDVKM, per germline. CDR3 sequence (DNA): TGTGCCAGCAGTCTGGACAGGGTGACTTCTGTCGTCCAAGAGACCCAGTACTTC. It yields the protein CASSLDRVTSVVQETQYF.

The chain recombines TRBV27 with TRBJ1-2, with a weak D call TRBD1 (5 bases). This CDR3 is built from 13 residues. Trimming stripped 2 bases from V and 6 bases from J, with 10 bases between. Germline V gene data show CDR1 as MNHEY and CDR2 as SMNVEV (reference sequence). The CDR3 nucleotides are TGTGCCAGCAGTTTACTGGGGGGGGATGGCTACACCTTC. Protein sequence: CASSLLGGDGYTF.

DNA of the CDR3: TGTGCCAGCGGGGCAGGGGACAATTCACCCCTCCACTTT. Its translation is CASGAGDNSPLHF. The rearrangement uses TRBV2 and TRBJ1-6; D may be TRBD1 (6 bases). Germline values: CDR1 SNHLY, CDR2 FYNNEI. V was pared by 8 bases and J by 7 bases, with 12 bases between. The CDR3 has 13 amino acids.